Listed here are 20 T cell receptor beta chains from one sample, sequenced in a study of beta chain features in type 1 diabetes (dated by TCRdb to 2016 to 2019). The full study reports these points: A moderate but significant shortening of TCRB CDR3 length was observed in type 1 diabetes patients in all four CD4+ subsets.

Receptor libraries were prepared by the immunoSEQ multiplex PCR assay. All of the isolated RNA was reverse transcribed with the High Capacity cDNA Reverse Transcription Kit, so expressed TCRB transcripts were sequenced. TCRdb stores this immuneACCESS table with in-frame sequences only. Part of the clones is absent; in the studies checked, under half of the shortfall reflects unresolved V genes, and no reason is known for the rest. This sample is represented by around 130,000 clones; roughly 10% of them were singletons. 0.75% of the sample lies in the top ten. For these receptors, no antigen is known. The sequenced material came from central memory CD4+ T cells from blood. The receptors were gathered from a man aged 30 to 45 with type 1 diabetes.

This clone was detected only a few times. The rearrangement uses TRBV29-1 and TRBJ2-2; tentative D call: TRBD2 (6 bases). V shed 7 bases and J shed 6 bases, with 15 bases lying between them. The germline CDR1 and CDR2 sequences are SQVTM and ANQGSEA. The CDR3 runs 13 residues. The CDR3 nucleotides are TGCAGCGCCCAACCGGGGGACCCCGGGGAGCTGTTTTTT. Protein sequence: CSAQPGDPGELFF.

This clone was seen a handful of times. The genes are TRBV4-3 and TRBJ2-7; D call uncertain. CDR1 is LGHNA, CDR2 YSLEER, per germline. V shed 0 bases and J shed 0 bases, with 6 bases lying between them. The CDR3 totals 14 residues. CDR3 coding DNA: TGCGCCAGCAGCCAAGAATCGTACTCCTACGAGCAGTACTTC. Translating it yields CASSQESYSYEQYF.

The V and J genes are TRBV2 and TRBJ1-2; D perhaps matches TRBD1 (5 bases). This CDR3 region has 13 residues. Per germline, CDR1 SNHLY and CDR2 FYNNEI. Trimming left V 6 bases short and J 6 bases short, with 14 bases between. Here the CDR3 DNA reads TGTGCCAGCAGAGGGGATCAGGCGGATGGCTACACCTTC. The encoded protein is CASRGDQADGYTF.

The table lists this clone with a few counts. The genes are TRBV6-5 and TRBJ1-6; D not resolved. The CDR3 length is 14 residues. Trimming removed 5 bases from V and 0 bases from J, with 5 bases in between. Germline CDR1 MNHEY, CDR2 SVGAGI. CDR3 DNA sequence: TGTGCCAGCAGTGGGCGCTCCTATAATTCACCCCTCCACTTT. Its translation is CASSGRSYNSPLHF.

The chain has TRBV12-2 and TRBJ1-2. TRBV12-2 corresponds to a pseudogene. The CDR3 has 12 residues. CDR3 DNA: TGTGCAAGTCGTCCCGGGGACTATGGCTACACCTTC. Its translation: CASRPGDYGYTF.

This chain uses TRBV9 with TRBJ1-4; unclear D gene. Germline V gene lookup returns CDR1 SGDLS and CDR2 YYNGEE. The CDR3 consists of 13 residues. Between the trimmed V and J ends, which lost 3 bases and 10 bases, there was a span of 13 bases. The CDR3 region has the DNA TGTGCCAGCAGCGCTAGAATGGTGGGAAAACTGTTTTTT. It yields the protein CASSARMVGKLFF.

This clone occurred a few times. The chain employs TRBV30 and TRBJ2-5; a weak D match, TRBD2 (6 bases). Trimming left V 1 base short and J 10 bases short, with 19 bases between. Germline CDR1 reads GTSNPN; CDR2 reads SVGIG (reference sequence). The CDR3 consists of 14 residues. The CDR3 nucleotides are TGTGCCTGGAGTGCCACCACCGGGAGCCCCAACCAGTACTTC. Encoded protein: CAWSATTGSPNQYF.

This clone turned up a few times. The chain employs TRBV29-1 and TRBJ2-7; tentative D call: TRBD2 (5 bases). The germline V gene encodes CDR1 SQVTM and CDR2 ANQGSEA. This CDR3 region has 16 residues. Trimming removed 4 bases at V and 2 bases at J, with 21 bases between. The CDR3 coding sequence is TGCAGCGTTGTGTTACGGAGGACGGCCCTTACCTACGAGCAGTACTTC. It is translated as CSVVLRRTALTYEQYF.

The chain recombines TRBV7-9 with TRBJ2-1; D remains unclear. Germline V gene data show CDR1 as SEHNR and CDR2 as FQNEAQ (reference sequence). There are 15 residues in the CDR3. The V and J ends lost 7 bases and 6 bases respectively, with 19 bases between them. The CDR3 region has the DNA TGTGCCAGCACAGTATTTAGGCAGGTCCGCAATGAGCAGTTCTTC. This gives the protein CASTVFRQVRNEQFF.

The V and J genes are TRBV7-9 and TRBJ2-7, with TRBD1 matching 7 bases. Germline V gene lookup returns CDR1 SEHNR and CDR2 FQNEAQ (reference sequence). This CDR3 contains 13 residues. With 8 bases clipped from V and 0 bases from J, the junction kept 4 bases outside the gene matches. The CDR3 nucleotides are TGTGCCAGCCAAGGGGGCAACTCCTACGAGCAGTACTTC. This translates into CASQGGNSYEQYF.

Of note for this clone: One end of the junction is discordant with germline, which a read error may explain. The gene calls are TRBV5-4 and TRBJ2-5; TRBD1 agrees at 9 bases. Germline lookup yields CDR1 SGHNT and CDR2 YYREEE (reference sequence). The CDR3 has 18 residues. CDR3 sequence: CASSRRLPGTGNQETQYF. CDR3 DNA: TGCGCCAGCAGCCGTAGACTCCCCGGGACAGGGAACCAAGAGACCCAGTACTTC.

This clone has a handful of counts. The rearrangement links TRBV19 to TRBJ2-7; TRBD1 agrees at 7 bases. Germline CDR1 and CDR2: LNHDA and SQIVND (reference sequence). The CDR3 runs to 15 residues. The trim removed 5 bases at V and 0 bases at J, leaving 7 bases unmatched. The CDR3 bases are TGTGCCAGTAGTCCCCGGACAGGAAACTCCTACGAGCAGTACTTC. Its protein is CASSPRTGNSYEQYF.

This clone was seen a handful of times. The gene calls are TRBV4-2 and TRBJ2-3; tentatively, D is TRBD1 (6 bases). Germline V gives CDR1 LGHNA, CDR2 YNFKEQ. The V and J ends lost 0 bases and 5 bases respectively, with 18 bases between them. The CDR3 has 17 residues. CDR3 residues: CASSQDRAGDVGDTQYF. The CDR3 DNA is TGTGCCAGCAGCCAAGATCGGGCAGGGGATGTCGGAGATACGCAGTATTTT.

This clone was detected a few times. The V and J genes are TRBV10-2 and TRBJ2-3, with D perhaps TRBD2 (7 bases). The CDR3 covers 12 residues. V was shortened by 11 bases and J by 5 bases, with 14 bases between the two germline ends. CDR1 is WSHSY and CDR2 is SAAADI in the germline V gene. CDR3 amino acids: CAAGGGEDTQYF. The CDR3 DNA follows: TGCGCCGCAGGAGGGGGGGAAGATACGCAGTATTTT.

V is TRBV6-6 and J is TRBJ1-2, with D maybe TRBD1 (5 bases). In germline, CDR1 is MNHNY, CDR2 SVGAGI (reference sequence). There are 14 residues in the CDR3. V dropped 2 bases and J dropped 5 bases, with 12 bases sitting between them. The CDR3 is CASSYDSGLYGYTF. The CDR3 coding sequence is TGTGCCAGCAGTTACGACAGCGGGCTTTATGGCTACACCTTC.

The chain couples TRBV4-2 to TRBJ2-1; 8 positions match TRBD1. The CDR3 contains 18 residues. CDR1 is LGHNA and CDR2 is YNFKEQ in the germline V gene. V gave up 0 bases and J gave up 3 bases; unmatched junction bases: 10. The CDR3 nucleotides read TGTGCCAGCAGCCAAGACGCCCTTACAGGGGGTCTCTACAATGAGCAGTTCTTC. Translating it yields CASSQDALTGGLYNEQFF.

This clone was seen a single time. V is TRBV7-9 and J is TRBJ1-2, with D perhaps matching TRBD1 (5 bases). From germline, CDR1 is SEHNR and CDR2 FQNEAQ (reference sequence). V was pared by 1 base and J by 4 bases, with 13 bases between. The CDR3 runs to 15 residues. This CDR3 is CASSLGGEWGYGYTF. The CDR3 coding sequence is TGTGCCAGCAGCTTAGGGGGGGAGTGGGGCTATGGCTACACCTTC.

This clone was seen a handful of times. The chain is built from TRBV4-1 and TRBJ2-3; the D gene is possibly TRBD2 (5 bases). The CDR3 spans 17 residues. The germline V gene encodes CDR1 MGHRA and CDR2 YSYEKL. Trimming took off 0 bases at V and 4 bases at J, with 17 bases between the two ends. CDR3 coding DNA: TGCGCCAGCAGCCAAGAGGGGTCCAGGCTGGGAGCAGATACGCAGTATTTT. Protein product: CASSQEGSRLGADTQYF.

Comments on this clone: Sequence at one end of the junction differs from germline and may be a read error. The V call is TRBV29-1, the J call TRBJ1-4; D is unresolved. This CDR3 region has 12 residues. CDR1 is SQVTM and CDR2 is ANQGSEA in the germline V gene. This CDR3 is CSAESGDEKLFF. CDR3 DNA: TGCAGCGCTGAATCGGGTGACGAAAAACTGTTTTTT.

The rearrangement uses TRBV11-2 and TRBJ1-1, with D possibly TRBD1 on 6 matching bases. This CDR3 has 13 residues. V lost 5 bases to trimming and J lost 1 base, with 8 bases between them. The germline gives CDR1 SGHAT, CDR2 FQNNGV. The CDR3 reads CASSQDRNTEAFF. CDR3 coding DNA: TGTGCCAGCAGCCAGGACAGGAACACTGAAGCTTTCTTT.